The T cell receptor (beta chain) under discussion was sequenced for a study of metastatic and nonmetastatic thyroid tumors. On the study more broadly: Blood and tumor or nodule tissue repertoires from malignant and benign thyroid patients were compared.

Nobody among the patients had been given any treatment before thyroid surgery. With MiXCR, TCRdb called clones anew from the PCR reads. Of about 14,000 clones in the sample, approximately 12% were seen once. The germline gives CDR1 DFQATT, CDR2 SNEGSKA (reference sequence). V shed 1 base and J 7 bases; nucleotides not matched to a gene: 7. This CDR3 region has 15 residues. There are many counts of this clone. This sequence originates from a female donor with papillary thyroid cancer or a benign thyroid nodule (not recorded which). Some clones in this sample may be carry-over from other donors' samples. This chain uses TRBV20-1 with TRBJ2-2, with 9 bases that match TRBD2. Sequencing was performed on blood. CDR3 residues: CSARAGGRAGGELFF. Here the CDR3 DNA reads TGCAGTGCTAGAGCTGGCGGGAGGGCCGGCGGGGAGCTGTTTTTT.